Listed below are T cell receptor beta chains from one sample, sequenced in a study of T-cell memory formation after mild COVID-19. TCRdb used MiXCR to reprocess the 5' RACE reads, holding one entry per CDR3 protein. The data hold roughly 150,000 distinct CDR3 sequences, with roughly 14% observed a single time. The sample taken for sequencing was PBMCs or a T cell subset sorted from them (not recorded which). These TCRs come from an adult woman who had mild COVID-19 (a few samples of this study predate the infection). Cell type and time point are not known. Each CDR3 is given with its conserved first and last residue. The D gene is left open where the match is weak. The listing skips clone size in some rows; elsewhere it reads once, few, many or a size class.

TRBJ2-3 . TRBV6-2/TRBV6-3 . TGTGCCAGCAGGCGAAACGGAGCGGCTAGCACAGATACGCAGTATTTT CASRRNGAASTDTQYF
TRBJ1-2 many TRBV5-1 TRBD1 TGCGCCAGCAGCTTGGACAGGGGGCACGGCTACACCTTC CASSLDRGHGYTF
TRBJ2-5 few TRBV19 TRBD1 TGTGCCAGTAGTGGCCAGGGGGCTGTAGAGACCCAGTACTTC CASSGQGAVETQYF
TRBJ2-7 few TRBV12-3/TRBV12-4 . TGTGCCAGCACTTTGGGTGTTTCCTACGAGCAGTACTTC CASTLGVSYEQYF
TRBJ2-2 many TRBV15 . TGTGCCACCAGCAGAGCAGGGCCCAACACCGGGGAGCTGTTTTTT CATSRAGPNTGELFF
TRBJ1-1 . TRBV12-3/TRBV12-4 . TGTGCCAGCAGTCTATTGTGGGCCGAAGCTTTCTTT CASSLLWAEAFF
TRBJ2-7 few TRBV29-1 TRBD2 TGCAGCCATCTTGGCGGGAGCTACGAGCAGTACTTC CSHLGGSYEQYF
TRBJ2-7 few TRBV19 TRBD1 TGTGCCAGTAAGGGCAGGGGGTTTTACGAGCAGTACTTC CASKGRGFYEQYF
TRBJ1-2 few TRBV12-3/TRBV12-4 . TGTGCCAGCAGTCCGGACGGCTATGGCTACACCTTC CASSPDGYGYTF
TRBJ2-3 . TRBV7-9 . TGTGCCAGCAGCATCGATGCGACCCTCACAGATACGCAGTATTTT CASSIDATLTDTQYF
TRBJ2-1 . TRBV5-6 TRBD1 TGTGCCAGCAGCTTGGGTCAGGGGGCTGAGCAGTTCTTC CASSLGQGAEQFF
TRBJ2-1 . TRBV7-2 . TGTGCCAGCAGCGCGCGGGCCGTCGGCCATGAGCAGTTCTTC CASSARAVGHEQFF
TRBJ1-2 . TRBV29-1 . TGCAGCGGGTACAGCCGACCCTATGGCTACACCTTC CSGYSRPYGYTF
TRBJ2-3 . TRBV9 TRBD2 TGTGCCAGCAGCGAAGGACTAGCTAGCACAGATACGCAGTATTTT CASSEGLASTDTQYF
TRBJ1-2 few TRBV5-1 . TGCGCCAGCAGCTTGTTCGCGGCGGGGGGGGACTATGGCTACACCTTC CASSLFAAGGDYGYTF
TRBJ1-5 few TRBV7-2 . TGTGCCAGCAGCTTAATCGGGGGCAATCAGCCCCAGCATTTT CASSLIGGNQPQHF
TRBJ2-1 few TRBV11-3 . TGTGCCAGCAGCTTCCGGGACTCTCGTAGTATGGGTGAGCAGTTCTTC CASSFRDSRSMGEQFF
TRBJ2-3 . TRBV11-1 TRBD2 TGTGCCAGCAGCTTCCCCTCGGCGGGGGGTCCAGATACGCAGTATTTT CASSFPSAGGPDTQYF
TRBJ2-7 . TRBV5-1 . TGCGCCAGCAGCCCACGGCCGAACACCTACGAGCAGTACTTC CASSPRPNTYEQYF
TRBJ2-2 . TRBV12-3/TRBV12-4 . TGTGCCTGGTTTGCTCGGGGGTCAACCGGGGAGCTGTTTTTT CAWFARGSTGELFF
TRBJ1-1 . TRBV29-1 . TGCAGCGCCCAAGGGGGAGGCACTGAAGCTTTCTTT CSAQGGGTEAFF
TRBJ1-2 few TRBV5-1 . TGCGCCAGCAGCTTGGCCTCAACAATGGTTTATGGCTACACCTTC CASSLASTMVYGYTF
TRBJ1-1 few TRBV5-1 TRBD1 TGCGCCAGCAGCTTACAGGGGAGGATGAACACTGAAGCTTTCTTT CASSLQGRMNTEAFF
TRBJ1-1 few TRBV5-1 . TGCGCCAGCAGCTTGGGGGGGGACCCTGAAGCTTTCTTT CASSLGGDPEAFF